This TCR beta chain was observed in a study of shared clonotypes between healthy human individuals. Study in general: Serving as donors were a couple of women and a few men, whose ages spanned 18 to 49.

Clones were read by immunoSEQ multiplex PCR, and TCRdb kept only the in-frame ones, dropping some. The data show approximately 2,000,000 clones, approximately 90% seen once. Germline CDR1 SGHTA, CDR2 FQGNSA. The CDR3 contains 13 residues. Losses at the gene ends were 5 bases for V and 3 bases for J; bases not matched to a gene: 2. Investigators divided CD4+ cells into CD45RA+ naive and CD45RA-negative memory subsets. Points on this clone: The antigen remains unidentified.

Study-wide findings and caveats: As a rule, naive subsets had a larger estimated richness than memory subsets. Among donors, sharing of clonotypes was expected to be affected by sequencing depth.

This clonotype was sampled from a man between 18 and 29 years old in good health. Some clones in this sample may be carry-over from other donors' samples. The rearrangement uses TRBV7-2 and TRBJ2-7; TRBD1 matches 9 bases. Material for sequencing was naive CD4+ T cells from PBMCs. Subset of the sample: CD45RA+ positively selected. The CDR3 is CASSPGQGYEQYF. The DNA for the CDR3 is TGTGCCAGCAGCCCGGGACAGGGCTACGAGCAGTACTTC. The variable domain in full, completed from reference TRBV7-2 and TRBJ2-7, reads GAGVSQSPSNKVTEKGKDVELRCDPISGHTALYWYRQSLGQGLEFLIYFQGNSAPDKSGLPSDRFSAERTGGSVSTLTIQRTQQEDSAVYLCASSPGQGYEQYFGPGTRLTVT.